This TCR beta chain comes out of a study of cytomegalovirus exposure and HLA in healthy donors. Findings and caveats of the study: The authors considered a cluster of highly shared sequence variants likely to be a sequencing artifact. Earlier analysis yielded a pattern in which most TCR beta V segments were productive about 90% or about 30% of the time.

The CDR3 is 14 amino acids. Germline assignment: CDR1 KGHSH and CDR2 LQKENI. V shed 6 bases, J shed 5 bases, and the junction held 8 bases outside the gene matches. Primers for the PCR totalled 60 Vbeta and 13 Jbeta. Authors' processing steps: Later work found 80 million or so unique TCR beta chains, with 9 million to 13 million shared. The table came from immunoSEQ multiplex PCR; TCRdb's copy has only in-frame clones and leaves some out. V and J calls and clone size are given by that table; D and trimming were obtained from the DNA. The sample includes 180,000 or so clones, approximately 79% seen only once; the top ten take over 12%. Turning to this clone: Antigen unknown.

The sequence was collected from a man aged 45-65 years in good health and CMV-seropositive. Sequences were obtained from PBMCs. The V gene is TRBV18, the J gene TRBJ2-5; 8 nucleotides line up with TRBD2. The CDR3 spells CASSHSGGSETQYF. CDR3 DNA: TGTGCCAGCTCGCACAGCGGGGGAAGTGAGACCCAGTACTTC.